The rows below give T cell receptor beta chains drawn from one sample of a study of CD8+ T cells in alopecia areata. Only in-frame clones appear in the TCRdb table, and some are missing; sequencing was by immunoSEQ multiplex PCR. The repertoire includes roughly 190,000 clones, roughly 60% of them detected once, and just over 1% sits in the top ten. This sample comprised CD4+ T cells sorted from blood, obtained at week 24, from a patient treated with tofacitinib. The source of these receptors is a human donor with alopecia areata. CDR3s include the opening cysteine and the closing phenylalanine or tryptophan. The D gene is left open where the match is weak. Clone size is shown for a subset of rows, as once, few, many or a class of expanded clone.

CDR3aa: CASSSRTVNTEAFF; CDR3nt: TGCGCCAGCAGCTCTCGGACAGTGAACACTGAAGCTTTCTTT; v_gene: TRBV10-2; abundance: .; d_gene: .; j_gene: TRBJ1-1
CDR3aa: CASSSEQGSRETQYF; CDR3nt: TGTGCCAGCAGCTCTGAACAGGGGTCTCGGGAGACCCAGTACTTC; v_gene: TRBV7-2; abundance: .; d_gene: TRBD1; j_gene: TRBJ2-5
CDR3aa: CAWSSETAFLTNEKLFF; CDR3nt: TGTGCCTGGAGTTCGGAGACAGCTTTCCTAACTAATGAAAAACTGTTTTTT; v_gene: TRBV30; abundance: .; d_gene: .; j_gene: TRBJ1-4
CDR3aa: CAWITGRMNTEAFF; CDR3nt: TGTGCCTGGATAACTGGAAGGATGAACACTGAAGCTTTCTTT; v_gene: TRBV30; abundance: .; d_gene: .; j_gene: TRBJ1-1
CDR3aa: CASSYGTMTGNTQYF; CDR3nt: TGTGCCAGCAGTTACGGGACAATGACGGGGAATACGCAGTATTTT; v_gene: TRBV6-5; abundance: .; d_gene: .; j_gene: TRBJ2-3
CDR3aa: CASRETMSEQYF; CDR3nt: TGTGCCAGCCGTGAGACGATGAGCGAGCAGTACTTC; v_gene: TRBV2; abundance: .; d_gene: .; j_gene: TRBJ2-7
CDR3aa: CASSLGLAGTDTQYF; CDR3nt: TGTGCCAGCAGTCTAGGACTAGCAGGGACAGATACGCAGTATTTT; v_gene: TRBV6-5; abundance: .; d_gene: TRBD2; j_gene: TRBJ2-3
CDR3aa: CASSERGLGSETQYF; CDR3nt: TGCGCCAGCAGTGAAAGGGGACTAGGGTCGGAGACCCAGTACTTC; v_gene: TRBV10-2; abundance: .; d_gene: TRBD2; j_gene: TRBJ2-5
CDR3aa: CASSMEETQYF; CDR3nt: TGTGCCAGTAGTATGGAGGAGACCCAGTACTTC; v_gene: TRBV19; abundance: .; d_gene: .; j_gene: TRBJ2-5
CDR3aa: CSVRIPGLGYQPQHF; CDR3nt: TGCAGCGTCCGTATTCCGGGGTTGGGGTATCAGCCCCAGCATTTT; v_gene: TRBV29-1; abundance: .; d_gene: .; j_gene: TRBJ1-5
CDR3aa: CASSRHDRTDTQYF; CDR3nt: TGTGCCAGCAGTAGGCACGATCGTACAGATACGCAGTATTTT; v_gene: TRBV6-6; abundance: few; d_gene: .; j_gene: TRBJ2-3
CDR3aa: CSASNNNEQFF; CDR3nt: TGCAGTGCTAGCAACAACAATGAGCAGTTCTTC; v_gene: TRBV20-1; abundance: .; d_gene: .; j_gene: TRBJ2-1
CDR3aa: CSVEVPGSYGYTF; CDR3nt: TGCAGCGTTGAGGTCCCAGGATCGTATGGCTACACCTTC; v_gene: TRBV29-1; abundance: .; d_gene: .; j_gene: TRBJ1-2
CDR3aa: CAWSVVGTAQQYF; CDR3nt: TGTGCCTGGAGTGTCGTTGGGACCGCTCAGCAGTACTTC; v_gene: TRBV30; abundance: .; d_gene: .; j_gene: TRBJ2-7
CDR3aa: CASSQGSGSYGYTF; CDR3nt: TGTGCCAGCAGCCAAGGGTCAGGTAGCTATGGCTACACCTTC; v_gene: TRBV7-3; abundance: once; d_gene: .; j_gene: TRBJ1-2
CDR3aa: CASKGTSNQPQHF; CDR3nt: TGTGCCAGCAAAGGGACTTCCAATCAGCCCCAGCATTTT; v_gene: TRBV2; abundance: few; d_gene: .; j_gene: TRBJ1-5
CDR3aa: CAHRTGELFF; CDR3nt: TGCGCCCACAGGACCGGGGAGCTGTTTTTT; v_gene: TRBV23-1; abundance: .; d_gene: .; j_gene: TRBJ2-2
CDR3aa: CASSRAATGSYNSPLHF; CDR3nt: TGTGCCAGCAGCCGGGCGGCCACTGGCTCCTATAATTCACCCCTCCACTTT; v_gene: TRBV7-2; abundance: .; d_gene: .; j_gene: TRBJ1-6
CDR3aa: CASTLGQIRSEEQYF; CDR3nt: TGTGCCAGCACCTTAGGACAGATACGATCCGAAGAGCAGTACTTC; v_gene: TRBV5-6; abundance: .; d_gene: .; j_gene: TRBJ2-7
CDR3aa: CSVVGREAFF; CDR3nt: TGCAGCGTTGTCGGCAGGGAAGCTTTCTTT; v_gene: TRBV29-1; abundance: few; d_gene: .; j_gene: TRBJ1-1
CDR3aa: CAWSAYPGGYRNEQFF; CDR3nt: TGTGCCTGGAGTGCCTATCCAGGGGGCTATAGGAATGAGCAGTTCTTC; v_gene: TRBV30; abundance: once; d_gene: TRBD1; j_gene: TRBJ2-1
CDR3aa: CASSQDSNAGGNIQYF; CDR3nt: TGCGCCAGCAGCCAAGATAGTAACGCAGGTGGGAACATTCAGTACTTC; v_gene: TRBV4-1; abundance: few; d_gene: .; j_gene: TRBJ2-4
CDR3aa: CSVEEDKPYEQYF; CDR3nt: TGCAGCGTTGAAGAGGACAAGCCCTACGAGCAGTACTTC; v_gene: TRBV29-1; abundance: .; d_gene: .; j_gene: TRBJ2-7
CDR3aa: CAWSNQGSKQFF; CDR3nt: TGTGCCTGGAGTAACCAGGGGTCGAAGCAGTTCTTC; v_gene: TRBV30; abundance: .; d_gene: .; j_gene: TRBJ2-1
CDR3aa: CVISGTNKETQYF; CDR3nt: TGTGTCATCAGTGGGACCAATAAAGAGACCCAGTACTTC; v_gene: TRBV10-3; abundance: .; d_gene: .; j_gene: TRBJ2-5
CDR3aa: CASSQRGNSAGNIQYF; CDR3nt: TGCGCCAGCAGCCAGAGGGGGAACAGCGCCGGAAACATTCAGTACTTC; v_gene: TRBV4-1; abundance: .; d_gene: .; j_gene: TRBJ2-4